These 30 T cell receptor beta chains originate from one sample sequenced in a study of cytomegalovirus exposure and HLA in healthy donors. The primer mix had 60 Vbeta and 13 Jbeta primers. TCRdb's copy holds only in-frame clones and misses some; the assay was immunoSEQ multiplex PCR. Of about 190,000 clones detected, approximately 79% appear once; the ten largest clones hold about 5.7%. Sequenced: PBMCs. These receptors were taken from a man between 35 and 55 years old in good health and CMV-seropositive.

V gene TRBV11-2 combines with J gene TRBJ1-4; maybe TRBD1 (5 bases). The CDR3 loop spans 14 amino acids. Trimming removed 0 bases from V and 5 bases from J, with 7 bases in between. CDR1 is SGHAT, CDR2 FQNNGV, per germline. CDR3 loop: CASSLDRVNEKLFF. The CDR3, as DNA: TGTGCCAGCAGCTTAGACAGGGTGAATGAAAAACTGTTTTTT.

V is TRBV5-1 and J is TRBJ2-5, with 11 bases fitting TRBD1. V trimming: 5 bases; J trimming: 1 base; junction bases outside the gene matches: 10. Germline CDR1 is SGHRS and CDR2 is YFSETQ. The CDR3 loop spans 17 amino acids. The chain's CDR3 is CASRLGQGARGQETQYF. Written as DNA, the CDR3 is TGCGCCAGCAGACTTGGACAGGGGGCAAGGGGCCAAGAGACCCAGTACTTC.

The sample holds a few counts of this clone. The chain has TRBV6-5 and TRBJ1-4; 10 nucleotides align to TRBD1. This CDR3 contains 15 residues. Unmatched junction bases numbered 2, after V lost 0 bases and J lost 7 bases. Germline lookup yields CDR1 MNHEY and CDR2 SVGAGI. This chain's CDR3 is CASSYSGTGAEKLFF. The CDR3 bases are TGTGCCAGCAGTTACTCTGGGACAGGGGCTGAAAAACTGTTTTTT.

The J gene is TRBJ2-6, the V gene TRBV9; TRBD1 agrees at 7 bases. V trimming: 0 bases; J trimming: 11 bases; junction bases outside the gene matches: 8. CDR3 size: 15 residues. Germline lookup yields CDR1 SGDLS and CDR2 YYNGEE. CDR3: CASSVGATGLYVLTF. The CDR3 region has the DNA TGTGCCAGCAGCGTAGGGGCGACAGGGTTGTACGTCCTGACTTTC.

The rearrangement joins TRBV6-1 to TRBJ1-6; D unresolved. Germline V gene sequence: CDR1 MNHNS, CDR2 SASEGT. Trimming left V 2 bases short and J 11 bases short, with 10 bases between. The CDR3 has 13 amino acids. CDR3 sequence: CASSESSQPPLHF. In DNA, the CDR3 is TGTGCCAGCAGTGAAAGTTCACAGCCACCCCTCCACTTT.

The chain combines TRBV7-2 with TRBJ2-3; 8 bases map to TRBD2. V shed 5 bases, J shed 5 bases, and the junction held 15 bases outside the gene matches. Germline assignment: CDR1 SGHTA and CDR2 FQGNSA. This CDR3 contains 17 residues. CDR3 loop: CASSPSGGGIGVDTQYF. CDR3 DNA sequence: TGTGCCAGCAGCCCTTCCGGGGGGGGCATCGGGGTAGATACGCAGTATTTT.

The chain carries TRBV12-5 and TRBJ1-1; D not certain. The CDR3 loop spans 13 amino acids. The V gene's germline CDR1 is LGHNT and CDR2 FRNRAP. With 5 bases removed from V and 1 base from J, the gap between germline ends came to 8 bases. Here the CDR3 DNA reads TGTGCTAGTGGTCATCGCGAGAACACTGAAGCTTTCTTT. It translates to CASGHRENTEAFF.

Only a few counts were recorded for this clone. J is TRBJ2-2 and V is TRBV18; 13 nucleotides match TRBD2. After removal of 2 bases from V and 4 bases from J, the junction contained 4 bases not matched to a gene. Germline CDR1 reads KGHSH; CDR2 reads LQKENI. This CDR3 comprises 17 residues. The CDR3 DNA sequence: TGTGCCAGCTCACCATCCGGGACTAGCGGGGTCACCGGGGAGCTGTTTTTT. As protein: CASSPSGTSGVTGELFF. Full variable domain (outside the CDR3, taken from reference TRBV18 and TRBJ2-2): NAGVMQNPRHLVRRRGQEARLRCSPMKGHSHVYWYRQLPEEGLKFMVYLQKENIIDESGMPKERFSAEFPKEGPSILRIQQVVRGDSAAYFCASSPSGTSGVTGELFFGEGSRLTVL.

CDR3 sequence reads: CASGGLAGGEQYF. CDR3 coding DNA: TGTGCCAGCGGGGGACTAGCGGGGGGCGAGCAGTACTTC. The chain links TRBV2 to TRBJ2-7; 15 bases match TRBD2. Germline values: CDR1 SNHLY, CDR2 FYNNEI. The CDR3 loop spans 13 amino acids. Trimming cost V 8 bases and J 6 bases; bases outside gene matches: 2.

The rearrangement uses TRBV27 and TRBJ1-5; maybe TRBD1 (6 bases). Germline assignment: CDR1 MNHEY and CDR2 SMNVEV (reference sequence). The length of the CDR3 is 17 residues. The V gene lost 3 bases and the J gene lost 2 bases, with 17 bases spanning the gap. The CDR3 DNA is TGTGCCAGCAGTTTGGGCCTCGGGACATTTGGCAATCAGCCCCAGCATTTT. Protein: CASSLGLGTFGNQPQHF.

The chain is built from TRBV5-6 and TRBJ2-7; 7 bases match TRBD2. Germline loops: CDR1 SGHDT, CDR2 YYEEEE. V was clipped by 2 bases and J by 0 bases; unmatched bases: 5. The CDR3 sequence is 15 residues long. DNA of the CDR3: TGTGCCAGCAGCTTCTATCGGGGGGACTCCTACGAGCAGTACTTC. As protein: CASSFYRGDSYEQYF. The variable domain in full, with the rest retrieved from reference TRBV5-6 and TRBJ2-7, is DAGVTQSPTHLIKTRGQQVTLRCSPKSGHDTVSWYQQALGQGPQFIFQYYEEEERQRGNFPDRFSGHQFPNYSSELNVNALLLGDSALYLCASSFYRGDSYEQYFGPGTRLTVT.

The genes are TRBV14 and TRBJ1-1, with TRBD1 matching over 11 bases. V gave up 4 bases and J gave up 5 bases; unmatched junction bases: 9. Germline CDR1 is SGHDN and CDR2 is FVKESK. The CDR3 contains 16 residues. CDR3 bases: TGTGCCAGCAGCCTATCCCTAGGGACAGGGGGGACTGAAGCTTTCTTT. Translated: CASSLSLGTGGTEAFF.

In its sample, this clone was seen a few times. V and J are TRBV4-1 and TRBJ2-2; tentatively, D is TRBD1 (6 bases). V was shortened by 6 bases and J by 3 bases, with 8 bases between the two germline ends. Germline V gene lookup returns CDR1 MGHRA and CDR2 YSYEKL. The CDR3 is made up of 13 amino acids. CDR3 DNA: TGCGCCAGCAGAGGGGGTTACACCGGGGAGCTGTTTTTT. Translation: CASRGGYTGELFF.

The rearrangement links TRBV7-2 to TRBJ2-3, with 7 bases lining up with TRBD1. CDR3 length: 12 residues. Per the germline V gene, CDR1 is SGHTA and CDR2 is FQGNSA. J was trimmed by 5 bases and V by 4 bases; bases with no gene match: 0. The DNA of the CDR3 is TGTGCCAGCAGCTACAGGGGAGATACGCAGTATTTT. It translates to CASSYRGDTQYF.

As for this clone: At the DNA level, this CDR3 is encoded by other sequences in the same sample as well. CDR3: CASSPDRPNEKLFF. CDR3 nucleotides: TGCGCCAGCAGCCCCGACAGGCCTAATGAAAAACTGTTTTTT. The chain employs TRBV5-1 and TRBJ1-4; tentative D call: TRBD1 (6 bases). CDR3 size: 14 residues. V was cut by 4 bases and J by 3 bases, with 10 bases left in between. Germline assignment: CDR1 SGHRS and CDR2 YFSETQ.

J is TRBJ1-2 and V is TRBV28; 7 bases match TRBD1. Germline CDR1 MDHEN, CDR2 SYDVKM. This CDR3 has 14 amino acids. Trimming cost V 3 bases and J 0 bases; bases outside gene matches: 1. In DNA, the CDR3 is TGTGCCAGCAGTTTCACAGGGGCTAACTATGGCTACACCTTC. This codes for CASSFTGANYGYTF.

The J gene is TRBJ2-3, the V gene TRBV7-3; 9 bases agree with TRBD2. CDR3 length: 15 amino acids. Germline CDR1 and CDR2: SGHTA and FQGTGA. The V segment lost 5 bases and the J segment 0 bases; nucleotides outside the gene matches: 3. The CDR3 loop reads CASSAGLASTDTQYF. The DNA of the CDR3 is TGTGCCAGCAGCGCGGGACTAGCTAGCACAGATACGCAGTATTTT.

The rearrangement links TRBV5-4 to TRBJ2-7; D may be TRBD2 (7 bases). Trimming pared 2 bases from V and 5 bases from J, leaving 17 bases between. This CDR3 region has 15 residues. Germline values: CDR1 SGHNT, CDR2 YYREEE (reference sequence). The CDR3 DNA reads TGTGCCAGCAGCTTTTTCATGCGGGGGCGAAACGAGCAGTACTTC. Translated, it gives CASSFFMRGRNEQYF. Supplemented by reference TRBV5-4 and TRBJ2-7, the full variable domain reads ETGVTQSPTHLIKTRGQQVTLRCSSQSGHNTVSWYQQALGQGPQFIFQYYREEENGRGNFPPRFSGLQFPNYSSELNVNALELDDSALYLCASSFFMRGRNEQYFGPGTRLTVT.

Here the CDR3 reads CASSRTDPEAFF. CDR3 in DNA: TGTGCCAGCAGTAGGACAGACCCTGAAGCTTTCTTT. The V gene is TRBV2, the J gene TRBJ1-1; TRBD1 is a possible D gene (6 bases). The CDR3 runs 12 residues. Germline lookup yields CDR1 SNHLY and CDR2 FYNNEI. V lost 5 bases and J lost 6, with 10 bases in between.

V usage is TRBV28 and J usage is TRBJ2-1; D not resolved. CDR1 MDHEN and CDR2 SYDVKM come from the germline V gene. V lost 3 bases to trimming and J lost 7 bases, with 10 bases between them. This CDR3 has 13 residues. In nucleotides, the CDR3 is TGTGCCAGCAGTTTGGGCAGATGGAATGAGCAGTTCTTC. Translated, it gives CASSLGRWNEQFF.

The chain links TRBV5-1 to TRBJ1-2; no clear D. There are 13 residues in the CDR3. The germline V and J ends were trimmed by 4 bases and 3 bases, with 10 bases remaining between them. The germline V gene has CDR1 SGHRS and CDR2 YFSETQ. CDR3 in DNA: TGCGCCAGCAGCCCTGACAACGACTATGGCTACACCTTC. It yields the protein CASSPDNDYGYTF.

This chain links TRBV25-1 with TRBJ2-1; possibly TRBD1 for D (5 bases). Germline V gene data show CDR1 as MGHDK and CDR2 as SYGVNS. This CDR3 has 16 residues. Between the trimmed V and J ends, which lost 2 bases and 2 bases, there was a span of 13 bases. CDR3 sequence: CASSEPDPGTYNEQFF. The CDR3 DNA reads TGTGCCAGCAGTGAACCCGACCCAGGGACCTACAATGAGCAGTTCTTC.

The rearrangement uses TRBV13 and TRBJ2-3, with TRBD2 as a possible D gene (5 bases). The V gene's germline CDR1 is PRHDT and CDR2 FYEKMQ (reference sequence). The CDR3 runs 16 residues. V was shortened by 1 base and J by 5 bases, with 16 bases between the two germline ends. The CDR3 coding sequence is TGTGCCAGCAGCTTAGTGACGGGGTTGGCGGTAGATACGCAGTATTTT. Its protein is CASSLVTGLAVDTQYF.

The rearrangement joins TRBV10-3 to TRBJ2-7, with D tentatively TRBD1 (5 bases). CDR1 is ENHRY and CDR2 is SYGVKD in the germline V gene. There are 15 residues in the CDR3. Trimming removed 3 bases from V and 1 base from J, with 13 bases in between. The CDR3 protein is CAISEPGSGSYEQYF. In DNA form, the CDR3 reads TGTGCCATCAGTGAACCAGGGTCAGGTTCCTACGAGCAGTACTTC.

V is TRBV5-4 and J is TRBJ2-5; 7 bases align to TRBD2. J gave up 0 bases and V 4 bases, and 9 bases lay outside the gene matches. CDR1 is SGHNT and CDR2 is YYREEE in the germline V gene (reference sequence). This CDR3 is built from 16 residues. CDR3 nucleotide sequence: TGTGCCAGCAGCCCACCCGGGACTACGTACCAAGAGACCCAGTACTTC. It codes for CASSPPGTTYQETQYF.

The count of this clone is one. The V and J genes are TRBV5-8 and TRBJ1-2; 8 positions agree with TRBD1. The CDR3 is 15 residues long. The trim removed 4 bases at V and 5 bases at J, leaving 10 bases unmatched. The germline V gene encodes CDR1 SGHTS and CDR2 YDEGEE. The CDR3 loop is CASSRRTGGGYGYTF. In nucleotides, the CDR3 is TGTGCCAGCAGCCGGCGAACAGGGGGAGGTTATGGCTACACCTTC.

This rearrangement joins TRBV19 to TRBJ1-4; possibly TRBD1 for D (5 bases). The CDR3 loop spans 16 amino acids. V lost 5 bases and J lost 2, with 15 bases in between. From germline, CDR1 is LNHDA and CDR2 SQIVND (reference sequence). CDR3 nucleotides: TGTGCCAGTAGTTTTTTCGCAGGGTTCACTAATGAAAAACTGTTTTTT. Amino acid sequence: CASSFFAGFTNEKLFF.

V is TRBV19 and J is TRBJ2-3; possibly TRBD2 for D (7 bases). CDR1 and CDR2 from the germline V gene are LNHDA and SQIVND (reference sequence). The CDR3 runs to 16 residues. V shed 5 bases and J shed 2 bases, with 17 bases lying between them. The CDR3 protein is CASSPRGAANTDTQYF. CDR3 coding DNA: TGTGCCAGTAGTCCCCGGGGGGCGGCGAACACAGATACGCAGTATTTT. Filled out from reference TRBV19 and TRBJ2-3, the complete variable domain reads DGGITQSPKYLFRKEGQNVTLSCEQNLNHDAMYWYRQDPGQGLRLIYYSQIVNDFQKGDIAEGYSVSREKKESFPLTVTSAQKNPTAFYLCASSPRGAANTDTQYFGPGTRLTVL.

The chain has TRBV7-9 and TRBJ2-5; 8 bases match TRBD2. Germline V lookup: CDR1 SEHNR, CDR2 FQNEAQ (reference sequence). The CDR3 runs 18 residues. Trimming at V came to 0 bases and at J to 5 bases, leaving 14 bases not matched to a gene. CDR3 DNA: TGTGCCAGCAGCTTAGCAGGTTTGCGAGCGGGGGCCGTCGAGACCCAGTACTTC. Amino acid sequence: CASSLAGLRAGAVETQYF.

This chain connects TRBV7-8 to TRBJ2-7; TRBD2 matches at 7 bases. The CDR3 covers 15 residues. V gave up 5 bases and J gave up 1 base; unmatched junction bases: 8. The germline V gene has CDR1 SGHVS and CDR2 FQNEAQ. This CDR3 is CASSLRGRASYEQYF. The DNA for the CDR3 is TGTGCCAGCAGCCTAAGAGGGAGGGCTTCCTACGAGCAGTACTTC.